The present TCR beta chain was sequenced within a study of cytomegalovirus exposure and HLA in healthy donors. General observations from the study: As a later analysis showed, a missense DCLRE1C variant was linked to trimming of TCR beta V- and J-genes.

Donors had nominal health at sampling but likely had unrecorded immune exposures. The length of the CDR3 is 19 residues. Trimming took 6 bases from V and 2 from J; bases not matched to a gene: 11. Germline V gives CDR1 PRHDT, CDR2 FYEKMQ (reference sequence). Amplification used 60 Vbeta primers and 13 Jbeta primers. Some clones are missing from TCRdb's copy, which holds only in-frame ones; the method was immunoSEQ multiplex PCR. Seen here are nearly 110,000 clones, more than 65% observed once, and the top ten hold approximately 2.1%. For this clone: Its target is unknown.

This TCR was recovered from a man aged 25-45 years in good health and CMV-seronegative. The material sequenced was PBMCs. The J gene is TRBJ2-6, the V gene TRBV13; 12 bases align to TRBD1. CDR3 residues: CASSRGTRDRGPGANVLTF. The CDR3 DNA is TGTGCCAGCAGTCGGGGGACCCGGGACAGGGGGCCTGGGGCCAACGTCCTGACTTTC.